A single sample is the source of the 7 T cell receptor beta chains below, sequenced in a study of blood T cell repertoires in COVID-19. The assay was immunoSEQ multiplex PCR, and TCRdb's table has in-frame clones only and misses some. The data show around 200,000 clones, with about 88% seen just once and approximately 15% held by the top ten. Source material: peripheral blood. The receptors derive from a man in his thirties or forties with active or convalescent COVID-19.

The chain couples TRBV20-1 to TRBJ1-3; D gene ambiguous. The CDR3 extends over 11 amino acids. Germline CDR1 and CDR2: DFQATT and SNEGSKA (reference sequence). The V end lost 4 bases, the J end lost 4 bases, and 5 bases lay between the germline ends. The CDR3 protein is CSAIRGNTIYF. The CDR3, as DNA: TGCAGTGCTATTCGGGGAAACACCATATATTTT.

V gene TRBV6-2 or TRBV6-3 combines with J gene TRBJ2-3, with D uncertain. Trimming took 2 bases from V and 2 from J, leaving 8 bases between them. The CDR3 spans 14 residues. Germline V gene lookup returns CDR1 MNHEY and CDR2 SVGEGT. CDR3 coding DNA: TGTGCCAGCAGTTACGCGGAGACCACAGATACGCAGTATTTT. Amino acid sequence: CASSYAETTDTQYF.

This chain uses TRBV9 with TRBJ1-1; D uncertain. From germline, CDR1 is SGDLS and CDR2 YYNGEE. V lost 3 bases and J 0 bases, leaving 9 bases between the germline ends. The CDR3 has 14 amino acids. CDR3 coding DNA: TGTGCCAGCAGCGACAGCCTAATGAACACTGAAGCTTTCTTT. This codes for CASSDSLMNTEAFF.

The genes are TRBV6-5 and TRBJ1-1, with D possibly TRBD1 on 5 matching bases. The germline V gene has CDR1 MNHEY and CDR2 SVGAGI. Trimming pared 7 bases from V and 0 bases from J, leaving 9 bases between. This CDR3 is built from 13 residues. In nucleotides, the CDR3 is TGTGCCAGCAACCCAGGGCTGAACACTGAAGCTTTCTTT. Protein product: CASNPGLNTEAFF.

The gene calls are TRBV5-1 and TRBJ2-1; TRBD1 is a possible D gene (5 bases). The CDR3 has 12 amino acids. Germline V gives CDR1 SGHRS, CDR2 YFSETQ. Deletions cut 7 bases from V and 3 bases from J, with 8 bases between. CDR3 nucleotides: TGCGCCAGCTCGACAGTCTACAATGAGCAGTTCTTC. Protein product: CASSTVYNEQFF.

The gene calls are TRBV24-1 and TRBJ1-1; tentative D call: TRBD1 (6 bases). CDR1 KGHDR and CDR2 SFDVKD come from the germline V gene. The CDR3 has 13 residues. V dropped 7 bases and J dropped 4 bases, with 12 bases sitting between them. The CDR3 DNA reads as TGTGCCACCAGACACAGGGAAAGCACTGAAGCTTTCTTT. Amino acid sequence: CATRHRESTEAFF.

The chain uses TRBV6-6 and TRBJ1-1, with 8 positions matching TRBD1. The CDR3 sequence is 14 residues long. J lost 7 bases, V lost 8 bases, and 12 bases had no gene match. Germline loops: CDR1 MNHNY, CDR2 SVGAGI (reference sequence). The chain's CDR3 is CASRPGQGGNEAFF. In nucleotides, the CDR3 is TGTGCCAGCCGCCCCGGACAGGGCGGGAATGAAGCTTTCTTT.